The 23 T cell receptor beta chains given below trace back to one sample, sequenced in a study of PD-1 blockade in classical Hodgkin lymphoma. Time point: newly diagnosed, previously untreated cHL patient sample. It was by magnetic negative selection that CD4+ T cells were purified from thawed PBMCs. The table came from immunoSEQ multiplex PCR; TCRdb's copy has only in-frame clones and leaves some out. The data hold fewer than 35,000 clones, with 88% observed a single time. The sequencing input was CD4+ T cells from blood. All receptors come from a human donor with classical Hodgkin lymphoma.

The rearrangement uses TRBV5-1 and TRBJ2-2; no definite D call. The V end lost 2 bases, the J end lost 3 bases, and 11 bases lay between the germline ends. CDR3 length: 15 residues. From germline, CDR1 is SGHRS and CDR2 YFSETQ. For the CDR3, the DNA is TGCGCCAGCAGCTTTAGTGGACCGTACACCGGGGAGCTGTTTTTT. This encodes CASSFSGPYTGELFF.

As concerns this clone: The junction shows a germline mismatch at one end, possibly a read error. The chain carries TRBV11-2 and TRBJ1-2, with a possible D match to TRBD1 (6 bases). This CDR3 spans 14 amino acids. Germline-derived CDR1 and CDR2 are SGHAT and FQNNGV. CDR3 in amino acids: CASTLTQGNYGYTF. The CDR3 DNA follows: TGTGCCAGCACCTTAACACAGGGAAACTATGGCTACACCTTC.

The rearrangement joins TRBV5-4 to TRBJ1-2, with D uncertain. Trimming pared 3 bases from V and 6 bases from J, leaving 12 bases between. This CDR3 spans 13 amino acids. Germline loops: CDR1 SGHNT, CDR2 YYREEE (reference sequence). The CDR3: CASSWEGRNGYTF. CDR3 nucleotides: TGTGCCAGCAGCTGGGAGGGCAGAAATGGCTACACCTTC.

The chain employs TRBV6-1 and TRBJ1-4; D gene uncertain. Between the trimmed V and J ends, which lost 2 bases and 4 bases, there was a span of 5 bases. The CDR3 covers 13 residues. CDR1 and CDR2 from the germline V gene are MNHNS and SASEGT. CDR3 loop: CASSEFRNEKLFF. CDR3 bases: TGTGCCAGCAGTGAATTTCGTAATGAAAAACTGTTTTTT.

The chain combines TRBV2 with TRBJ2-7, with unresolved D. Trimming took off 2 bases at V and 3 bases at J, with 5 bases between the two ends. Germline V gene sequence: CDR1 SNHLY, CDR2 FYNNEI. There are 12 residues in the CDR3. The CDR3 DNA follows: TGTGCCAGCAGTGAAACAAGCTACGAGCAGTACTTC. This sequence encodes CASSETSYEQYF. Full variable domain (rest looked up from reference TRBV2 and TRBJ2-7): EPEVTQTPSHQVTQMGQEVILRCVPISNHLYFYWYRQILGQKVEFLVSFYNNEISEKSEIFDDQFSVERPDGSNFTLKIRSTKLEDSAMYFCASSETSYEQYFGPGTRLTVT.

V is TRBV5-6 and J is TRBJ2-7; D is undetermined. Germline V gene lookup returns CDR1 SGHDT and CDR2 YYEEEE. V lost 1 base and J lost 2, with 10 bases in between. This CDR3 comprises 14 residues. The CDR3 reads CASSLTPLAYEQYV. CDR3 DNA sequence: TGTGCCAGCAGCTTGACTCCATTAGCCTACGAGCAGTACGTC.

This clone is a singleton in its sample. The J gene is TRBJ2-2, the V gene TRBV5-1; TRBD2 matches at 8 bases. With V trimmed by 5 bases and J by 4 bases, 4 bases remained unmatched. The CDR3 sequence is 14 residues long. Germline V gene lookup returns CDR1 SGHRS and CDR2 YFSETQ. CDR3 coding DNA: TGCGCCAGCAGGCGGGGGGAAACCACCGGGGAGCTGTTTTTT. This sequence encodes CASRRGETTGELFF.

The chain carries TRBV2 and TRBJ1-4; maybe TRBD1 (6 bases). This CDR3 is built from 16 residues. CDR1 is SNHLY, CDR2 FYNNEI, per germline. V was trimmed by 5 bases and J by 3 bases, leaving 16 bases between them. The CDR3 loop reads CASSIALGGPNEKLFF. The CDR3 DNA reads TGTGCCAGCAGTATAGCCCTAGGGGGGCCTAATGAAAAACTGTTTTTT.

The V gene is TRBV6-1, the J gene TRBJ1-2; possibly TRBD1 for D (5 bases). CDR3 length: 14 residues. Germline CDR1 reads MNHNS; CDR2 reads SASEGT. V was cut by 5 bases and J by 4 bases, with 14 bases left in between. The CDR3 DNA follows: TGTGCCAGCAGTTTCGAGGCAGGGCGCTATGGCTACACCTTC. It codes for CASSFEAGRYGYTF.

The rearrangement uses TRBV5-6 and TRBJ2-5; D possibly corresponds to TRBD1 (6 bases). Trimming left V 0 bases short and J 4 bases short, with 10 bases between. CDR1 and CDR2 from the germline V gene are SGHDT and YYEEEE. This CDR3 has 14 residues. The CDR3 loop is CASSLGQVGETQYF. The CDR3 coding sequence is TGTGCCAGCAGCTTGGGACAGGTGGGAGAGACCCAGTACTTC.

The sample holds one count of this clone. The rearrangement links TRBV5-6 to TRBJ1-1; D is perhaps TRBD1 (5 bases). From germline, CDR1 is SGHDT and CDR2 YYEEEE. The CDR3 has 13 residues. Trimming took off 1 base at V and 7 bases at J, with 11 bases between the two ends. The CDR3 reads CASSLQGTGEAFF. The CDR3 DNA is TGTGCCAGCAGCTTGCAAGGGACCGGTGAAGCTTTCTTT.

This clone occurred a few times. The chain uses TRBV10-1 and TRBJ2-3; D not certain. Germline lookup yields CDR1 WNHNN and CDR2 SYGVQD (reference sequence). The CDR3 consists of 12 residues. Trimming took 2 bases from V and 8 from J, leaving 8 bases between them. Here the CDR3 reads CASSETGVTQYF. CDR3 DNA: TGCGCCAGCAGTGAGACGGGTGTTACGCAGTATTTT.

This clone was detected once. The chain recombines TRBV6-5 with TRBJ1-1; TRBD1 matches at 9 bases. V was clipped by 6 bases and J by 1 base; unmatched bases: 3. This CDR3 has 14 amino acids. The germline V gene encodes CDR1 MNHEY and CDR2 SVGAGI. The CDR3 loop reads CASRLQGANTEAFF. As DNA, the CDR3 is TGTGCCAGCAGATTACAGGGGGCGAACACTGAAGCTTTCTTT.

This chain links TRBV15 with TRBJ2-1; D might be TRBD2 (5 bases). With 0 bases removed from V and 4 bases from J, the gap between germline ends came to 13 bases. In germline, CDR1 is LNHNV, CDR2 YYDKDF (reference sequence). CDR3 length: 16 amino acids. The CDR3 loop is CATSRDPGLKYNEQFF. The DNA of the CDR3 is TGTGCCACCAGCAGAGATCCAGGACTCAAGTACAATGAGCAGTTCTTC.

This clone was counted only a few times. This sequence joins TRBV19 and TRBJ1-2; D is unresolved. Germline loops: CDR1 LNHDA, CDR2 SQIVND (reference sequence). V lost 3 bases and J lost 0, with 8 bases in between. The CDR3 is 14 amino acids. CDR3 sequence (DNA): TGTGCCAGTAGTATTATACAGCCTAACTATGGCTACACCTTC. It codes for CASSIIQPNYGYTF.

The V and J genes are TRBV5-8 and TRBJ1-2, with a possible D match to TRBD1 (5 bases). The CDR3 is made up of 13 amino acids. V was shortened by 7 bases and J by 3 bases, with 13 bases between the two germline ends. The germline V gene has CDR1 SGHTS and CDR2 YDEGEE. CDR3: CASVSGGYYGYTF. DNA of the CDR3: TGTGCCAGCGTTTCGGGGGGGTACTATGGCTACACCTTC.

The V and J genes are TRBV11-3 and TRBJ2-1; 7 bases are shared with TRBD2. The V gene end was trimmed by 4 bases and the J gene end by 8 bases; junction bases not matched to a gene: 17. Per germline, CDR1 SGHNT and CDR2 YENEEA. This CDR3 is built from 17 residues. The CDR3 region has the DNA TGTGCCAGCAGCTCTCACCCTTGGGCGAGCGGGAACGATGAGCAGTTCTTC. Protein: CASSSHPWASGNDEQFF.

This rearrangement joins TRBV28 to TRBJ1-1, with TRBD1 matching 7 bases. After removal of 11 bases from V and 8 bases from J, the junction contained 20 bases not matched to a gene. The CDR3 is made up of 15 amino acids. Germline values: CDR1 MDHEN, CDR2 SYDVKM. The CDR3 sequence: CACKGQLPLGREAFF. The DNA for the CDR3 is TGTGCCTGCAAGGGACAGCTTCCCCTTGGGAGAGAAGCTTTCTTT.

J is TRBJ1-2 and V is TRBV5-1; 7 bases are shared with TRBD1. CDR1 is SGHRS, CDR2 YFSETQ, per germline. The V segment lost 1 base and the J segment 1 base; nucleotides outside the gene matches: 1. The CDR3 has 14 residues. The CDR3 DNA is TGCGCCAGCAGCTTGACAGGGGTTAACTATGGCTACACCTTC. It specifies CASSLTGVNYGYTF.

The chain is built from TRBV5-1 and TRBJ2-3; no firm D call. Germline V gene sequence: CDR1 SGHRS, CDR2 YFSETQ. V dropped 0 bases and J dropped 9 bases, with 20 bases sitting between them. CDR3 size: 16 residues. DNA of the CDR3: TGCGCCAGCAGCTTGGGCATCGGCGACATAGGTCTCACGCAGTATTTT. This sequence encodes CASSLGIGDIGLTQYF.

CDR3 DNA: TGCGCCAGCAGCCTTGGACAGGGGGCAGGCGGCAATCAGCCCCAGCATTTT. This gives the protein CASSLGQGAGGNQPQHF. The chain links TRBV4-1 to TRBJ1-5, with 11 bases lining up with TRBD1. Trimming cost V 4 bases and J 2 bases; bases outside gene matches: 7. CDR3 size: 17 residues. CDR1 is MGHRA and CDR2 is YSYEKL in the germline V gene.

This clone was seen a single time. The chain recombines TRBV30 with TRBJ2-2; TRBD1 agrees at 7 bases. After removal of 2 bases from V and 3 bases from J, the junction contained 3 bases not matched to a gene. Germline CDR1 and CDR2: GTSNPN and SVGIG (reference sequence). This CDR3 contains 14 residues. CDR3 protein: CAWSPGQHTGELFF. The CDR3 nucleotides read TGTGCCTGGAGTCCGGGACAGCACACCGGGGAGCTGTTTTTT.

In DNA, the CDR3 is TGTGCCAGCATCCCCGGGGGCTCAAACTATGGCTACACCTTC. This encodes CASIPGGSNYGYTF. The chain links TRBV28 to TRBJ1-2; D possibly corresponds to TRBD1 (6 bases). The CDR3 covers 14 residues. Germline-derived CDR1 and CDR2 are MDHEN and SYDVKM. The V end lost 7 bases, the J end lost 2 bases, and 14 bases lay between the germline ends.